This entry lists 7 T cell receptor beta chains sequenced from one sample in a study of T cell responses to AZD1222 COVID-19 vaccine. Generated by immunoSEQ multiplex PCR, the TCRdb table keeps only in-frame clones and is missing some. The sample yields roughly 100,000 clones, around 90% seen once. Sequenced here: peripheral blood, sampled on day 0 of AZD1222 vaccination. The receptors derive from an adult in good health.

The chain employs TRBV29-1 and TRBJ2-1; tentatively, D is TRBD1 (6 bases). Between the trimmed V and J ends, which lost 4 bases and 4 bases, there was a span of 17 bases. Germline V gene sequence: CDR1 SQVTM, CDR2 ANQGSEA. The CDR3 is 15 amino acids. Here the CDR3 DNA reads TGCAGCGTTGTGTCCCCGAACAGGGTATACAATGAGCAGTTCTTC. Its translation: CSVVSPNRVYNEQFF.

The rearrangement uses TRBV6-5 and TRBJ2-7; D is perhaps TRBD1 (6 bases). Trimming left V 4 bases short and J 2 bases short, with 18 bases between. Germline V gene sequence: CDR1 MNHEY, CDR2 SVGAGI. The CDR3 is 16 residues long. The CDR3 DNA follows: TGTGCCAGCAGTTTACAGGGAGTAATTGATCCCTACGAGCAGTACTTC. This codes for CASSLQGVIDPYEQYF.

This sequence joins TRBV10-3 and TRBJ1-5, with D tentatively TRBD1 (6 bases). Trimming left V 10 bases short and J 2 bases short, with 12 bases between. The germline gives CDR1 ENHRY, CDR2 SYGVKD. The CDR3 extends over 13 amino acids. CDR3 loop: CATSQGGNQPQHF. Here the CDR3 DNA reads TGTGCCACCTCACAGGGCGGCAATCAGCCCCAGCATTTT.

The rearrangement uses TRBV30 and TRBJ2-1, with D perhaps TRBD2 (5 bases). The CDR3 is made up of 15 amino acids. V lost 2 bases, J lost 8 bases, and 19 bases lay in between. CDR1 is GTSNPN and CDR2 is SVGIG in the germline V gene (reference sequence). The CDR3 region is CAWSLYAGTGDEQFF. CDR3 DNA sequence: TGTGCCTGGAGTTTGTACGCGGGTACTGGGGATGAGCAGTTCTTC.

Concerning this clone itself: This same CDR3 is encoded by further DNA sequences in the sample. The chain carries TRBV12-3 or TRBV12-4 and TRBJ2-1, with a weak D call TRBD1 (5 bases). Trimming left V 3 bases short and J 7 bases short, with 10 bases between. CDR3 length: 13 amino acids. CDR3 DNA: TGTGCCAGCAGTTTGAACAGGTGGAATGAGCAGTTCTTC. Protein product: CASSLNRWNEQFF.

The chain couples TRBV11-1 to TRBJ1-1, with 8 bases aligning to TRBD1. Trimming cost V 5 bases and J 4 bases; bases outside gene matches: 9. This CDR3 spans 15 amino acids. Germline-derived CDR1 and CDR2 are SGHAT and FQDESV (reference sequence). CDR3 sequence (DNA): TGTGCCAGCAGCGCACGGACAGGGTTGGGCACTGAAGCTTTCTTT. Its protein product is CASSARTGLGTEAFF.

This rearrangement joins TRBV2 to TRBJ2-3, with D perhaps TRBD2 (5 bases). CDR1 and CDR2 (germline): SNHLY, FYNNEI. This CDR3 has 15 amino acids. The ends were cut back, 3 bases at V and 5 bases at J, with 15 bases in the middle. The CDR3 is CASSDSGSRVDTQYF. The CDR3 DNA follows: TGTGCCAGCAGTGACAGTGGGAGTCGGGTAGATACGCAGTATTTT.